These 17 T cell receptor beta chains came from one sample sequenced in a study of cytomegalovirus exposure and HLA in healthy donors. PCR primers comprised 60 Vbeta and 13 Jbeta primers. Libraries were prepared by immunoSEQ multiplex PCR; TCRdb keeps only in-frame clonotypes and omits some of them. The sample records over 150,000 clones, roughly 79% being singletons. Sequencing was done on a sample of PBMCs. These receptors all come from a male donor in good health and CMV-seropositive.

CDR3 nucleotide sequence: TGTGCCAGCAGCTTGTTTGCGACAGGGGATCTAGGGAGCACCGGGGAGCTGTTTTTT. Amino acids: CASSLFATGDLGSTGELFF. The chain recombines TRBV5-6 with TRBJ2-2; TRBD1 agrees at 8 bases. This CDR3 region has 19 residues. Trimming cost V 1 base and J 4 bases; bases outside gene matches: 15. The germline V gene has CDR1 SGHDT and CDR2 YYEEEE.

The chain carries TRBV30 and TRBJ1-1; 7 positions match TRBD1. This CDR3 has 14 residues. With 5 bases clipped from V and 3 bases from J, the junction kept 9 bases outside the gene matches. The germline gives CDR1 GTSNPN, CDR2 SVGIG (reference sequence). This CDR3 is CAWVHRGSDTEAFF. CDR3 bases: TGTGCCTGGGTCCACAGGGGATCGGACACTGAAGCTTTCTTT.

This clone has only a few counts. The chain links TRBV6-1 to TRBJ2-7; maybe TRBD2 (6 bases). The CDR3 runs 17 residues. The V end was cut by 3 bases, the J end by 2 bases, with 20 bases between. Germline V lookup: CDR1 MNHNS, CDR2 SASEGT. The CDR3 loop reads CASSDTDLGTPTYEQYF. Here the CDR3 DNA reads TGTGCCAGCAGTGACACGGACCTCGGGACTCCTACCTACGAGCAGTACTTC.

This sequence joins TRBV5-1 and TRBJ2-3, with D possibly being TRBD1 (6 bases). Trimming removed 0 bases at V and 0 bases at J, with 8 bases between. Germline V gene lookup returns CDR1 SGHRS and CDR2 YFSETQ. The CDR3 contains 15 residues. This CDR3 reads CASSLGTVSTDTQYF. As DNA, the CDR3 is TGCGCCAGCAGCTTGGGGACAGTTAGCACAGATACGCAGTATTTT.

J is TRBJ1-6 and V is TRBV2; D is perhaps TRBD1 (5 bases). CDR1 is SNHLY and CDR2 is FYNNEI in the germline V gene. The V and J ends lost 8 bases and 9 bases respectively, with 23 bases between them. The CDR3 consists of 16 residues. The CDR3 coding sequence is TGTGCCAGCTCCAGGGATGCCGGAGTGAGGCGTTCACCCCTCCACTTT. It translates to CASSRDAGVRRSPLHF.

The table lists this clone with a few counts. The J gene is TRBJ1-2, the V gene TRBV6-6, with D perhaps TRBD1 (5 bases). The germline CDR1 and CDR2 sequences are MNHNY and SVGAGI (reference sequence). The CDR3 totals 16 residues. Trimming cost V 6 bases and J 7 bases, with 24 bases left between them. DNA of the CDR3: TGTGCCAGCAGCCTACGGGGGATCCAGGGAGGAGGTGGCTACACCTTC. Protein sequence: CASSLRGIQGGGGYTF.

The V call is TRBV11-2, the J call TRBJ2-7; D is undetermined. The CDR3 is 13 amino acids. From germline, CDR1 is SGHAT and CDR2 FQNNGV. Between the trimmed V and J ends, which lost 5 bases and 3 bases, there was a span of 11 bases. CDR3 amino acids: CASSMAEFYEQYF. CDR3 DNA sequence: TGTGCCAGCAGCATGGCAGAATTCTACGAGCAGTACTTC.

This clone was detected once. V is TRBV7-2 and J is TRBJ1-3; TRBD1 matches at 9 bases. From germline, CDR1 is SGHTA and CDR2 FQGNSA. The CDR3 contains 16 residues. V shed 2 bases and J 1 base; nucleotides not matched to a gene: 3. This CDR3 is CASSLTGGASGNTIYF. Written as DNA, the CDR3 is TGTGCCAGCAGCTTAACAGGGGGCGCGTCTGGAAACACCATATATTTT.

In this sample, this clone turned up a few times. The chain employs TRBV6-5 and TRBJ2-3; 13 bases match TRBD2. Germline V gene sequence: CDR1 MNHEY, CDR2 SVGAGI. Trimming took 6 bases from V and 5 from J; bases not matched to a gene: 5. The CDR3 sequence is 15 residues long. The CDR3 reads CASSLLAGGQDTQYF. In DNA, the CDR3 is TGTGCCAGCAGCTTACTAGCGGGGGGGCAAGATACGCAGTATTTT.

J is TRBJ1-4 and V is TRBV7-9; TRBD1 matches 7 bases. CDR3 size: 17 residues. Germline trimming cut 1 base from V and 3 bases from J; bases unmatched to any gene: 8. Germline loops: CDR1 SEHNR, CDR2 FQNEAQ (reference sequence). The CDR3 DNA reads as TGTGCCAGCAGCTTAGGAGGTTTCGGGACAGCTAATGAAAAACTGTTTTTT. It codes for CASSLGGFGTANEKLFF.

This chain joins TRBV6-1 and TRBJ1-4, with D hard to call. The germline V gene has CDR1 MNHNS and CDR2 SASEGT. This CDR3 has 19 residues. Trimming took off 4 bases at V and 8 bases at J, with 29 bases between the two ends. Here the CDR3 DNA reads TGTGCCAGCAGTGCACCGAATACCGGGAACCCATACCTCGGGGAAAAACTGTTTTTT. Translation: CASSAPNTGNPYLGEKLFF.

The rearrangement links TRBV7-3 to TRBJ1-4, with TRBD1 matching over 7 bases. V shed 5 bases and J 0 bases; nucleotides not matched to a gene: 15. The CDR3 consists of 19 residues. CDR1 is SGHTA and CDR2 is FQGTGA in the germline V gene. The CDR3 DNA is TGTGCCAGCAGCGAAAATCCCAAAGACAGGGACCCAACTAATGAAAAACTGTTTTTT. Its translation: CASSENPKDRDPTNEKLFF.

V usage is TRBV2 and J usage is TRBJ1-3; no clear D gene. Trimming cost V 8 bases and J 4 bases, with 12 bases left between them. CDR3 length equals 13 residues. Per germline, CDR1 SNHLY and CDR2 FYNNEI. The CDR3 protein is CASGARLGNTIYF. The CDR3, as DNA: TGTGCCAGCGGCGCCAGGTTGGGAAACACCATATATTTT.

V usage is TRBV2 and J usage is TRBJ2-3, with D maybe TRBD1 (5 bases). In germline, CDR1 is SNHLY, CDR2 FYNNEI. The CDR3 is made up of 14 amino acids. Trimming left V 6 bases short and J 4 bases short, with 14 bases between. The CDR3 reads CASRLGVGSDTQYF. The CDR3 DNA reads TGTGCCAGCAGGCTAGGGGTTGGGTCAGATACGCAGTATTTT.

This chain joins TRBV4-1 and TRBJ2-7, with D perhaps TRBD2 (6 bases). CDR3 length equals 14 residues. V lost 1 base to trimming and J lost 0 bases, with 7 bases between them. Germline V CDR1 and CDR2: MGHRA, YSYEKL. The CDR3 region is CASSQGLGSYEQYF. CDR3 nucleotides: TGCGCCAGCAGCCAAGGACTAGGCTCCTACGAGCAGTACTTC.

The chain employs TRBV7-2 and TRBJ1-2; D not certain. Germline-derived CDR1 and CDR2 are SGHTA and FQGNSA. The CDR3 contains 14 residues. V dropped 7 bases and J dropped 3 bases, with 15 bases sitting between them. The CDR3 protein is CASKSGRFDYGYTF. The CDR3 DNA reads TGTGCCAGCAAATCGGGAAGGTTCGACTATGGCTACACCTTC.

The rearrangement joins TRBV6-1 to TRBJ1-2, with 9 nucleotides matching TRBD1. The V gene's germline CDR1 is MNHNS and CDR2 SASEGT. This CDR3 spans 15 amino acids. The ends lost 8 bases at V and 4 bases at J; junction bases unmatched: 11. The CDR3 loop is CASGVGQGIAYGYTF. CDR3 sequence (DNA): TGTGCCAGCGGGGTAGGACAGGGGATCGCCTATGGCTACACCTTC.